This entry is about one T cell receptor (beta chain). The target antigen is unknown. The read ends 3 residues early relative to the CDR3; the germline J gene fills the gap. This sample was included in a study of T cells in women clearing cervical HPV infection. Study in general: Controls gave blood once infection was undetectable; cases at lesion identification. General study points: Richness plus V gene abundances separated cases from controls with AUC about 0.8. Unknown T-cell numbers per sample may underlie the richness differences.

Germline V gene lookup returns CDR1 SQVTM and CDR2 ANQGSEA. This CDR3 has 14 residues. Repertoires were generated with immunoSEQ multiplex PCR, while TCRdb's copy carries only in-frame clones and drops some. Here the sample table reports over 25,000 clones. Material: blood buffy coat. This receptor was taken from a woman between 18 and 70 years old with a cervical HPV16 infection that either progressed to CIN3+ or cleared (not recorded which). The chain is built from TRBV29-1 and TRBJ2-3; TRBD1 might be the D (6 bases). The CDR3 bases that were read are TGCAGCGTTACGGACAGCCTAAACCAAGAGACG. Its protein is CSVTDSLNQET. The entire CDR3 protein reads CSVTDSLNQETQYF.